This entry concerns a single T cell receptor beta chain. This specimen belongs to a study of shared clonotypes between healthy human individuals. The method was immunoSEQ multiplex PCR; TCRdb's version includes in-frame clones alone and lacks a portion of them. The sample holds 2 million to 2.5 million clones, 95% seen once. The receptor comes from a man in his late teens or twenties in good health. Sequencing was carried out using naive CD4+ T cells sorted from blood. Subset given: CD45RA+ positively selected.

The chain's CDR3 is CASSQDIGGDAFF. The CDR3 DNA is TGCGCCAGCAGCCAAGATATTGGTGGGGATGCTTTCTTT. The chain joins TRBV4-1 to TRBJ1-1; D uncertain. Trimming took 0 bases from V and 11 from J, leaving 13 bases between them. In germline, CDR1 is MGHRA, CDR2 YSYEKL. The CDR3 loop spans 13 amino acids.